This T cell receptor (beta chain) appears in the sequencing data of a study of T cell changes during pregnancy in multiple sclerosis. The germline V gene encodes CDR1 SGHVS and CDR2 FQNEAQ. The CDR3 covers 17 residues. V trimming: 6 bases; J trimming: 0 bases; junction bases outside the gene matches: 13. Method: immunoSEQ multiplex PCR; TCRdb's copy keeps in-frame clones and lacks some. The table records about 36,000 clones, around 94% of them present only once. Sequenced material: PBMCs (not recorded whether the cells were cultured). The chain carries TRBV7-8 and TRBJ2-7; 8 bases match TRBD2. The receptor was derived from a female donor with multiple sclerosis, enrolled in a pregnancy study. CDR3 in amino acids: CASSDGGRLALSYEQYF. DNA for the CDR3: TGTGCCAGCAGTGACGGGGGAAGACTAGCGCTCTCCTACGAGCAGTACTTC.